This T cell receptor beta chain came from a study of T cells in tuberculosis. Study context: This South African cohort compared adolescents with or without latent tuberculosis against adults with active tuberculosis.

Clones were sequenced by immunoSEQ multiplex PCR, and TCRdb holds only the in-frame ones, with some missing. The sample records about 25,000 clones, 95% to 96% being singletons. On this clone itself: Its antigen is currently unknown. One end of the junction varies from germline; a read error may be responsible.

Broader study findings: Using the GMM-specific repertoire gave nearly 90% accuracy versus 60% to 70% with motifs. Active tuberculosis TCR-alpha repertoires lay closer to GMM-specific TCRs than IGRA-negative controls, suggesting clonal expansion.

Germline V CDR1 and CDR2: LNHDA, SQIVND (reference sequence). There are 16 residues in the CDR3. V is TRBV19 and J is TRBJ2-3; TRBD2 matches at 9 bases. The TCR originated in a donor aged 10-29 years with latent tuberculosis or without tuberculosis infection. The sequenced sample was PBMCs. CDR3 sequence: CTSKATGTSWSDTQYF. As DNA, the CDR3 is TGTACCAGTAAAGCCACCGGGACTAGCTGGTCAGATACGCAGTATTTT.